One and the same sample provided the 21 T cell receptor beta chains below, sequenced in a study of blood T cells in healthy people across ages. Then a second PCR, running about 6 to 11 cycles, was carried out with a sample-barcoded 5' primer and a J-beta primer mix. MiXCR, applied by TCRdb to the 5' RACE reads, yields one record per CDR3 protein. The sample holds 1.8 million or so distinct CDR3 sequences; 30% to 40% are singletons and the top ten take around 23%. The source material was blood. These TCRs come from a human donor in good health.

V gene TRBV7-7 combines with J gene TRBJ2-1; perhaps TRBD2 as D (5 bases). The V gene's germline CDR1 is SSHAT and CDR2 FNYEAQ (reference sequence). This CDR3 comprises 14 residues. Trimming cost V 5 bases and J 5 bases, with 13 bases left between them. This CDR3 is CASSQTGKDNEQFF. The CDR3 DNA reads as TGTGCCAGCAGCCAAACCGGGAAAGACAATGAGCAGTTCTTC.

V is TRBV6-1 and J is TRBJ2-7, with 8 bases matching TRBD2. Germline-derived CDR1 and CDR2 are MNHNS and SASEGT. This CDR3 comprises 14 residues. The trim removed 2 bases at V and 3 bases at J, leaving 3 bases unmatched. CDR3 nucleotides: TGTGCCAGCAGTGAAAGGGGGACTAGCTACGAGCAGTACTTC. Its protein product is CASSERGTSYEQYF.

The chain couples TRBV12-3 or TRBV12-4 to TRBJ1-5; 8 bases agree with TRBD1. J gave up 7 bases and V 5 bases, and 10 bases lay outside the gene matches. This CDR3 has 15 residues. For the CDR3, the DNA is TGTGCCAGCAGTCCAGGGGACAGGCGTAGGCAGCCCCAGCATTTT. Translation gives CASSPGDRRRQPQHF.

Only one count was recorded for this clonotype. CDR3 amino acids: CSVLRGGTEAFF. CDR3 nucleotide sequence: TGCAGCGTTCTGCGGGGAGGAACTGAAGCTTTCTTT. The rearrangement joins TRBV29-1 to TRBJ1-1; no clear D. Germline values: CDR1 SQVTM, CDR2 ANQGSEA. The length of the CDR3 is 12 residues. The V gene lost 5 bases and the J gene lost 5 bases, with 12 bases spanning the gap.

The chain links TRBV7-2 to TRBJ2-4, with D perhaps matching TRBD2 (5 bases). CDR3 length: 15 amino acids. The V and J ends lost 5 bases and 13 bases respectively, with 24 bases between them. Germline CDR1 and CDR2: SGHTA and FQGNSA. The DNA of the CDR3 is TGTGCCAGCAGCCACGAGGGTATCCCCCTTCATGAGCAGTACTTC. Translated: CASSHEGIPLHEQYF.

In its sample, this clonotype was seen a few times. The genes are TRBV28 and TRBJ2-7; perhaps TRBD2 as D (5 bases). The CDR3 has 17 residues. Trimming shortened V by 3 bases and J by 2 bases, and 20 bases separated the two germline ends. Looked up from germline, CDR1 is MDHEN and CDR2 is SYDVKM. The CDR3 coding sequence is TGTGCCAGCAGTTTGCAGGCCGGGGTCACCCGTGCCTACGAGCAGTACTTC. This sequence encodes CASSLQAGVTRAYEQYF.

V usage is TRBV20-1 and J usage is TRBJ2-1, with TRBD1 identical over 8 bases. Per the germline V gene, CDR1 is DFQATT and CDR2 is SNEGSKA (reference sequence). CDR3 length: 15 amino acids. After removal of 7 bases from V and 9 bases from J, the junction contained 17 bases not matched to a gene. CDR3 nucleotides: TGCAGTGATATGTCCCCCACAGGGGGTGGAGGTGAGCAGTTCTTC. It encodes CSDMSPTGGGGEQFF.

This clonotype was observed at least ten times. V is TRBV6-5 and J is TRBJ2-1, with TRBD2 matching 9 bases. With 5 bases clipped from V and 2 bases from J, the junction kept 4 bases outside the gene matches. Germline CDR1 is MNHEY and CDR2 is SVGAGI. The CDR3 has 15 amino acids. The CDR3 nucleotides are TGTGCCAGCAGTCCCAGCGGGGGGACCTACAATGAGCAGTTCTTC. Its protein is CASSPSGGTYNEQFF.

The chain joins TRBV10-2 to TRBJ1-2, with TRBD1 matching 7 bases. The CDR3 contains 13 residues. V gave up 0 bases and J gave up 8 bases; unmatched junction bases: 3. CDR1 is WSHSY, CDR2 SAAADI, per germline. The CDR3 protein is CASSESYRGGYTF. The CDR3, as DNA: TGCGCCAGCAGTGAGTCATACAGGGGCGGCTACACCTTC.

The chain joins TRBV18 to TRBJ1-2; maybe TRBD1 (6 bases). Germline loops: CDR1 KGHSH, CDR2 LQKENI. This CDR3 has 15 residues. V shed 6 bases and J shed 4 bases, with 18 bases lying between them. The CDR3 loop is CASSPAGQGLYGYTF. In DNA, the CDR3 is TGTGCCAGCTCCCCTGCGGGGCAGGGGCTCTATGGCTACACCTTC.

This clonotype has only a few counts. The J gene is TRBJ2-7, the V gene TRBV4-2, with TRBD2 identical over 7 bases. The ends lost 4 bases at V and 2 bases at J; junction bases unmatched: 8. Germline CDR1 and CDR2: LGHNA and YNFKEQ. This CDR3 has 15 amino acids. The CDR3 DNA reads TGTGCCAGCAGCCCGTTCGCGGGGGAGACCTACGAGCAGTACTTC. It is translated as CASSPFAGETYEQYF.

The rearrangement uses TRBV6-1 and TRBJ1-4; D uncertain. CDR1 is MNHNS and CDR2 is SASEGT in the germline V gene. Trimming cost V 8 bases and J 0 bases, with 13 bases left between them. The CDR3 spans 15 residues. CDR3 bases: TGTGCCAGCCTTCCTAATCGAGCAACTAATGAAAAACTGTTTTTT. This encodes CASLPNRATNEKLFF.

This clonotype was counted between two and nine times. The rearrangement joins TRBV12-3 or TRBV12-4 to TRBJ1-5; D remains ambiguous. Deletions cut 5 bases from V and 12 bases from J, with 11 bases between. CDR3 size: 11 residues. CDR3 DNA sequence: TGTGCCAGCAGTGACCTCGATCACCAGCATTTT. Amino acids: CASSDLDHQHF.

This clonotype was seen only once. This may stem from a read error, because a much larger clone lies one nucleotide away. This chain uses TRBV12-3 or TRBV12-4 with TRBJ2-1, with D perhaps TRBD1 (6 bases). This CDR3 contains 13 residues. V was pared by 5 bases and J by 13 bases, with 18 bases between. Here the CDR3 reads CASSREEGETQFF. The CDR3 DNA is TGTGCCAGCAGTAGGGAAGAGGGGGAGACCCAGTTCTTC.

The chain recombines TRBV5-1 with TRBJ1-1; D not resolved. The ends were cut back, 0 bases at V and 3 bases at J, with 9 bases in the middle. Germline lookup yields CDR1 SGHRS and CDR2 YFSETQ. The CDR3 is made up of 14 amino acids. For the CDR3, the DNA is TGCGCCAGCAGCTTGGAGCGTACATACACTGAAGCTTTCTTT. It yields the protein CASSLERTYTEAFF.

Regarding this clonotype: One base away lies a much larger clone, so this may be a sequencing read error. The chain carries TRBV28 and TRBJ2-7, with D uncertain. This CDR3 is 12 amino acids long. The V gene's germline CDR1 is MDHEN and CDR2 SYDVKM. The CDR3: CASTLFLNEQYF. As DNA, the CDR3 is TGTGCCAGCACTTTATTCCTCAACGAGCAGTACTTC.

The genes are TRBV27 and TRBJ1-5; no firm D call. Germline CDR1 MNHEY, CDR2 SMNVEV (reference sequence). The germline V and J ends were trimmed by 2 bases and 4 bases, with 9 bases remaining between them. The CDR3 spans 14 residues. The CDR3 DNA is TGTGCCAGCAGTTTAAATGGAGGTAATCAGCCCCAGCATTTT. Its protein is CASSLNGGNQPQHF.

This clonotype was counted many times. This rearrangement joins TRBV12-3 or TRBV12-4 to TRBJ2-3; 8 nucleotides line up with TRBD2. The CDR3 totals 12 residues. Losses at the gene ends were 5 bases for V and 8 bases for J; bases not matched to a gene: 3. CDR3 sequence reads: CASSPLAGTQYF. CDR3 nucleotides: TGTGCCAGCAGTCCCCTAGCGGGTACGCAGTATTTT.

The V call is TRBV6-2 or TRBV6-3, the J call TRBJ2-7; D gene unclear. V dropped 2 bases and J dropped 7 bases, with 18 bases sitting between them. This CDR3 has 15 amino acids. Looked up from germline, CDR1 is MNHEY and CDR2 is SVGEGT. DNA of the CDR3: TGTGCCAGCAGTTACGACCCCACCCGAACACATGAGCAGTACTTC. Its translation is CASSYDPTRTHEQYF.

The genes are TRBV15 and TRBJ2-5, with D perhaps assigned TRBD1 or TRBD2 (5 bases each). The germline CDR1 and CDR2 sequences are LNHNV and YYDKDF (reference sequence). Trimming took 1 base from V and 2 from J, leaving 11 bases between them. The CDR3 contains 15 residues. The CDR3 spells CATSRGDVSQETQYF. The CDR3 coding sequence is TGTGCCACCAGCAGAGGGGACGTCTCACAAGAGACCCAGTACTTC. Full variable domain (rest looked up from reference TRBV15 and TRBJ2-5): DAMVIQNPRYQVTQFGKPVTLSCSQTLNHNVMYWYQQKSSQAPKLLFHYYDKDFNNEADTPDNFQSRRPNTSFCFLDIRSPGLGDTAMYLCATSRGDVSQETQYFGPGTRLLVL.

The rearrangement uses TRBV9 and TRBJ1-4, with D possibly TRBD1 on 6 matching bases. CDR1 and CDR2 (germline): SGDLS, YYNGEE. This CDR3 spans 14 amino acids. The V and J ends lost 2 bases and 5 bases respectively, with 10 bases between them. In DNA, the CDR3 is TGTGCCAGCAGCGTTGCGCAGGGGAATGAAAAACTGTTTTTT. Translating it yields CASSVAQGNEKLFF.